This is a list of T cell receptor beta chains from one sample in a study of regulatory T cells in long-lasting Graves disease. TCRdb ran MiXCR on the multiplex PCR reads and lists one entry per CDR3 protein. The data show approximately 350,000 distinct CDR3 sequences, roughly 24% seen once. The starting material was peripheral blood mononuclear cells (PBMCs), obtained when the disease was refractory, from a patient treated with antithyroid drugs. The receptor set was obtained from a woman in her 40s with Graves disease. CDR3s include the opening cysteine and the closing phenylalanine or tryptophan. The order of the fields is J gene, V gene, clone size, D gene, CDR3 length, CDR3 DNA, CDR3 protein. The D gene is left open where the match is weak. Clone size, where shown, is once, few, many, or a class for clones that have expanded.

J: TRBJ2-5
V: TRBV27
size: many
D: -
length: 13
DNA: TGTGCCAGCAGTTTCGGGAGAAGGGAGACCCAGTACTTC
CDR3: CASSFGRRETQYF

J: TRBJ2-7
V: TRBV7-9
size: -
D: -
length: 16
DNA: TGTGCCAGCAGCTTAGGGTGGGACACGCGCACCTACGAGCAGTACTTC
CDR3: CASSLGWDTRTYEQYF

J: TRBJ2-2
V: TRBV20-1
size: many
D: -
length: 14
DNA: TGCAGTGCTAGAGGTTTGGGCAACACCGGGGAGCTGTTTTTT
CDR3: CSARGLGNTGELFF

J: TRBJ2-2
V: TRBV7-2
size: once
D: TRBD2
length: 15
DNA: TGTGCCAGCAGCTTATCGCTAGCGGGCACCGGGGAGCTGTTTTTT
CDR3: CASSLSLAGTGELFF

J: TRBJ2-5
V: TRBV6-1
size: few
D: TRBD1
length: 16
DNA: TGTGCCAGCAGCCACCCCCCCTGGACAGGGGAAGAGACCCAGTACTTC
CDR3: CASSHPPWTGEETQYF

J: TRBJ2-2
V: TRBV2
size: many
D: TRBD2
length: 16
DNA: TGTGCCAGCACCTCCTCTAGACTAGCCGACACCGGGGAGCTGTTTTTT
CDR3: CASTSSRLADTGELFF

J: TRBJ2-1
V: TRBV19
size: many
D: -
length: 13
DNA: TGTGCCAGTAGTATAGTTGGGTACAATGAGCAGTTCTTC
CDR3: CASSIVGYNEQFF

J: TRBJ2-7
V: TRBV28
size: many
D: TRBD1
length: 16
DNA: TGTGCCAGCAGTTTATTGTGGGACAGGGGGCTTGACGAGCAGTACTTC
CDR3: CASSLLWDRGLDEQYF

J: TRBJ2-7
V: TRBV3-1
size: -
D: -
length: 14
DNA: TGTGCCAGCAGCCAGGGCGTACGTACCTACGAGCAGTACTTC
CDR3: CASSQGVRTYEQYF

J: TRBJ2-3
V: TRBV12-3/TRBV12-4
size: -
D: TRBD1
length: 12
DNA: TGTGCCAGCAGACAGGGGGCAGATACGCAGTATTTT
CDR3: CASRQGADTQYF

J: TRBJ1-2
V: TRBV5-8
size: few
D: -
length: 16
DNA: TGTGCCAGCAGCTGGGGCCAGGGCTCCCTCACCTATGGCTACACCTTC
CDR3: CASSWGQGSLTYGYTF

J: TRBJ2-3
V: TRBV6-1
size: -
D: TRBD2
length: 14
DNA: TGTGCCAGCAAAGAGCTAGCGGGAGTAGATACGCAGTATTTT
CDR3: CASKELAGVDTQYF

J: TRBJ1-1
V: TRBV6-9
size: many
D: -
length: 15
DNA: TGTGCCAGCAGTTACGACGGGGCTACTTACACTGAAGCTTTCTTT
CDR3: CASSYDGATYTEAFF

J: TRBJ2-5
V: TRBV29-1
size: few
D: -
length: 13
DNA: TGCAGCGTTGACGGGCCTTCCAGTTGGACCCAGTACTTC
CDR3: CSVDGPSSWTQYF

J: TRBJ1-1
V: TRBV6-1
size: few
D: TRBD1
length: 15
DNA: TGTGCCAGCAGTGAGCACAGGGGGATCGAATGTGAAGCTTTCTTT
CDR3: CASSEHRGIECEAFF

J: TRBJ1-1
V: TRBV12-3/TRBV12-4
size: many
D: -
length: 10
DNA: TGTGCCAGCAGGGGTGGGGTAGCTTTCTTT
CDR3: CASRGGVAFF

J: TRBJ1-5
V: TRBV5-1
size: -
D: -
length: 16
DNA: TGCGCCAGCAGCCCCGGCGGGCTGACTAGCAATCAGCCCCAGCATTTT
CDR3: CASSPGGLTSNQPQHF

J: TRBJ2-2
V: TRBV10-2
size: -
D: TRBD2
length: 15
DNA: TGCGCCGCAACCCAGCGGGAGGCTGGGGGCGGGGAGCTGTTTTTT
CDR3: CAATQREAGGGELFF

J: TRBJ2-3
V: TRBV28
size: many
D: -
length: 16
DNA: TGTGCCAGCAGCCGCCCCGTCGGACTACTCACAGATACGCAGTATTTT
CDR3: CASSRPVGLLTDTQYF

J: TRBJ1-1
V: TRBV11-2
size: many
D: -
length: 12
DNA: TGTGCCAGCACTTCGGGGATTACTGAAGCTTTCTTT
CDR3: CASTSGITEAFF

J: TRBJ2-6
V: TRBV27
size: -
D: -
length: 17
DNA: TGTGCCAGCAGCCCTACGGCGGGGTTCTCTGGAGCCAACGTCCTGACTTTC
CDR3: CASSPTAGFSGANVLTF

J: TRBJ2-6
V: TRBV5-1
size: -
D: TRBD2
length: 17
DNA: TGCGCCAGCAGCTTGGCATCCGGGGGGGCTGGGGCCAACGTCCTGACTTTC
CDR3: CASSLASGGAGANVLTF

J: TRBJ2-3
V: TRBV15
size: -
D: -
length: 15
DNA: TGTGCCACCAGCAGAGATCAGTATAGCACAGATACGCAGTATTTT
CDR3: CATSRDQYSTDTQYF

J: TRBJ2-2
V: TRBV27
size: -
D: -
length: 13
DNA: TGTGCCACCCAGGGTGGGTGGTCCGGGGAGCTGTTTTTT
CDR3: CATQGGWSGELFF

J: TRBJ2-7
V: TRBV20-1
size: few
D: -
length: 14
DNA: TGCAGTGCTAATCGCCCCGGCAGGTCCTACGAGCAGTACTTC
CDR3: CSANRPGRSYEQYF

J: TRBJ1-1
V: TRBV12-3/TRBV12-4
size: -
D: -
length: 11
DNA: TGTGCCAGCAGTTTAAGGGGGGAAGCTTTCTTT
CDR3: CASSLRGEAFF

J: TRBJ2-2
V: TRBV20-1
size: -
D: -
length: 13
DNA: TGCAGTGCCGGAAGTGGGGGCACCGGGGAGCTGTTTTTT
CDR3: CSAGSGGTGELFF

J: TRBJ2-7
V: TRBV27
size: many
D: -
length: 16
DNA: TGTGCCAGCAGCCCTCCCCGGGGGATGAGGGGAAACGAGCAGTACTTC
CDR3: CASSPPRGMRGNEQYF

J: TRBJ1-4
V: TRBV5-4
size: -
D: -
length: 11
DNA: TGTGCCAGCACCTCCGGGGAAAAACTGTTTTTT
CDR3: CASTSGEKLFF

J: TRBJ1-1
V: TRBV16
size: few
D: -
length: 13
DNA: TGTGCCAGCCAACGTGGGGGGGGAACTGAAGCTTTCTTT
CDR3: CASQRGGGTEAFF

J: TRBJ1-2
V: TRBV11-2
size: many
D: TRBD1
length: 13
DNA: TGTGCCAGCAGCTTGACAGGGGTCTATGGCTACACCTTC
CDR3: CASSLTGVYGYTF

J: TRBJ1-3
V: TRBV29-1
size: -
D: -
length: 13
DNA: TGCAGCGTTGAAGGTGGTTATGGAAACACCATATATTTT
CDR3: CSVEGGYGNTIYF

J: TRBJ2-7
V: TRBV2
size: many
D: TRBD1
length: 13
DNA: TGTGCCAGCAGTCCCAGGGGGACCTACGAGCAGTACTTC
CDR3: CASSPRGTYEQYF

J: TRBJ1-2
V: TRBV12-3/TRBV12-4
size: -
D: -
length: 15
DNA: TGTGCCAGCAGTTTAGGAGTAAAGGGTGACTATGGCTACACCTTC
CDR3: CASSLGVKGDYGYTF

J: TRBJ1-6
V: TRBV28
size: many
D: -
length: 12
DNA: TGTGCCAGCAGTTTGCAACATTCACCCCTCCACTTT
CDR3: CASSLQHSPLHF

J: TRBJ2-1
V: TRBV9
size: -
D: TRBD2
length: 11
DNA: TGTGCCAGTGGGACTAGCCATGAGCAGTTCTTC
CDR3: CASGTSHEQFF

J: TRBJ1-2
V: TRBV28
size: many
D: TRBD1
length: 15
DNA: TGTGCCATCCTAGAACAGGGGGGTTGGGGCTATGGCTACACCTTC
CDR3: CAILEQGGWGYGYTF

J: TRBJ2-6
V: TRBV15
size: few
D: TRBD1
length: 18
DNA: TGTGCCACCAGCAGAGGCTGGACAGGGGGTTCTGGGGCCAACGTCCTGACTTTC
CDR3: CATSRGWTGGSGANVLTF

J: TRBJ1-1
V: TRBV28
size: many
D: -
length: 13
DNA: TGTGCCAGCAGCCCGCCTCCAAACACTGAAGCTTTCTTT
CDR3: CASSPPPNTEAFF

J: TRBJ2-7
V: TRBV7-8
size: -
D: -
length: 13
DNA: TGTGCCAGCAGCTTCCCGCGGGGCTACGAGCAGTACTTC
CDR3: CASSFPRGYEQYF

J: TRBJ1-4
V: TRBV30
size: -
D: -
length: 12
DNA: TGTGCCACAGGAGCAACTAATGAAAAACTGTTTTTT
CDR3: CATGATNEKLFF

J: TRBJ1-4
V: TRBV28
size: many
D: -
length: 16
DNA: TGTGCCAGCAGTTTGAGGGGCGCAGCAACTAATGAAAAACTGTTTTTT
CDR3: CASSLRGAATNEKLFF

J: TRBJ1-5
V: TRBV6-1
size: many
D: -
length: 16
DNA: TGTGCCAGCAGTCGCCGTCTAGCGCGGGGCAATCAGCCCCAGCATTTT
CDR3: CASSRRLARGNQPQHF

J: TRBJ2-5
V: TRBV6-1
size: many
D: TRBD2
length: 15
DNA: TGTGCCAGCTGCCCAGCGGGAGGATTCGGGGAGACCCAGTACTTC
CDR3: CASCPAGGFGETQYF

J: TRBJ2-1
V: TRBV28
size: few
D: TRBD2
length: 16
DNA: TGTGCCAGCAGGAAGACTAGCGGGAGCTCCTACAATGAGCAGTTCTTC
CDR3: CASRKTSGSSYNEQFF

J: TRBJ2-5
V: TRBV12-3/TRBV12-4
size: many
D: -
length: 14
DNA: TGTGCCAGCAGTTTAACGGAGGGCCAAGAGACCCAGTACTTC
CDR3: CASSLTEGQETQYF

J: TRBJ2-2
V: TRBV12-3/TRBV12-4
size: many
D: -
length: 14
DNA: TGTGCCAGCAGTTTACACGGGAACACCGGGGAGCTGTTTTTT
CDR3: CASSLHGNTGELFF

J: TRBJ1-4
V: TRBV2
size: many
D: -
length: 14
DNA: TGTGCCAGCAGTGACTGGGGGAATGGTGAAAAACTGTTTTTT
CDR3: CASSDWGNGEKLFF

J: TRBJ2-7
V: TRBV7-2
size: few
D: -
length: 15
DNA: TGTGCCAGCAGCCCAAAACGTCTTTCCCCCTACGAGCAGTACTTC
CDR3: CASSPKRLSPYEQYF

J: TRBJ1-5
V: TRBV28
size: many
D: -
length: 17
DNA: TGTGCCAGCAGCCGACCGGGACCGTCTTTTCCCCGCCAGCCCCAGCATTTT
CDR3: CASSRPGPSFPRQPQHF

J: TRBJ2-5
V: TRBV4-1
size: -
D: -
length: 16
DNA: TGCGCCAGCAGCCAAATAAGAGTAGCTAGTAGGGAGACCCAGTACTTC
CDR3: CASSQIRVASRETQYF

J: TRBJ2-2
V: TRBV19
size: -
D: TRBD1
length: 16
DNA: TGTGCCAGTAGGCAGGGGGCAAATTCGAACACCGGGGAGCTGTTTTTT
CDR3: CASRQGANSNTGELFF

J: TRBJ2-2
V: TRBV19
size: -
D: -
length: 16
DNA: TGTGCCAGTAGCACCCCGGGATCACCCGGTTCCGGGGAGCTGTTTTTT
CDR3: CASSTPGSPGSGELFF

J: TRBJ1-2
V: TRBV5-1
size: many
D: TRBD1
length: 15
DNA: TGCGCCAGCAGCTTGGAGGGGACAGGGGCCTATGGCTACACCTTC
CDR3: CASSLEGTGAYGYTF

J: TRBJ2-7
V: TRBV6-5
size: many
D: TRBD2
length: 16
DNA: TGTGCCAGCAGTTACTCGTGGCTAGCGGAGTCCTACGAGCAGTACTTC
CDR3: CASSYSWLAESYEQYF

J: TRBJ2-7
V: TRBV4-1
size: -
D: -
length: 11
DNA: TGCCCAGAAAGCACCCTGGGCGAGCAGTACTTC
CDR3: CPESTLGEQYF

J: TRBJ2-1
V: TRBV19
size: -
D: TRBD1
length: 15
DNA: TGTGCCAGTAGTATGCGAGGGGGCCCCTACAATGAGCAGTTCTTC
CDR3: CASSMRGGPYNEQFF

J: TRBJ2-5
V: TRBV11-2
size: many
D: -
length: 11
DNA: TGTGCCAGCAGAGGGGGAGAGACCCAGTACTTC
CDR3: CASRGGETQYF

J: TRBJ2-1
V: TRBV28
size: few
D: TRBD2
length: 16
DNA: TGTGCCAGCAGTTTATGGAGTAGCGGGGCCTACAATGAGCAGTTCTTC
CDR3: CASSLWSSGAYNEQFF

J: TRBJ2-3
V: TRBV28
size: -
D: -
length: 16
DNA: TGTGCCAGCAGTTTAACCGGGACGGCAACAACAGATACGCAGTATTTT
CDR3: CASSLTGTATTDTQYF